These 8 T cell receptor beta chains were sequenced from one sample in a study of T cell responses to AZD1222 COVID-19 vaccine. Method: immunoSEQ multiplex PCR; TCRdb's copy keeps in-frame clones and lacks some. This sample yields approximately 84,000 clones, of which over 75% are seen a single time; 31% belongs to the top ten. Sequenced here: peripheral blood, sampled on day 0 of AZD1222 vaccination. The receptors come from an adult in good health.

The V gene is TRBV5-1, the J gene TRBJ2-7; D ambiguous. Germline CDR1 is SGHRS and CDR2 is YFSETQ. The CDR3 covers 12 residues. V lost 4 bases, J lost 1 base, and 6 bases lay in between. The CDR3 DNA reads as TGCGCCAGCAGCATAGGATCCTACGAGCAGTACTTC. Residues: CASSIGSYEQYF.

J is TRBJ2-5 and V is TRBV27; 10 bases match TRBD2. The junction had 8 bases not matched to a gene; V was cut back by 3 bases and J by 4 bases. This CDR3 contains 16 residues. Per germline, CDR1 MNHEY and CDR2 SMNVEV (reference sequence). The CDR3 coding sequence is TGTGCCAGCAGTTTTCTGCTAGCGGGAGTGCGAGAGACCCAGTACTTC. Translated: CASSFLLAGVRETQYF.

This chain uses TRBV18 with TRBJ2-7; TRBD1 matches 7 bases. V gave up 1 base and J gave up 5 bases; unmatched junction bases: 5. Germline V gene sequence: CDR1 KGHSH, CDR2 LQKENI. CDR3 length equals 14 residues. CDR3 protein: CASSPQGASDEQYF. The CDR3 DNA sequence: TGTGCCAGCTCACCACAGGGGGCGAGCGACGAGCAGTACTTC.

This clone was counted once. The rearrangement links TRBV12-3 or TRBV12-4 to TRBJ2-7; D ambiguous. This CDR3 is 12 amino acids long. The V and J ends lost 2 bases and 3 bases respectively, with 5 bases between them. CDR3 loop: CASSLNYYEQYF. The CDR3 DNA sequence: TGTGCCAGCAGTTTAAACTACTACGAGCAGTACTTC.

V usage is TRBV14 and J usage is TRBJ2-5; 7 bases align to TRBD1. Per the germline V gene, CDR1 is SGHDN and CDR2 is FVKESK. The CDR3 is made up of 15 amino acids. The junction had 14 bases not matched to a gene; V was cut back by 4 bases and J by 9 bases. The CDR3 DNA follows: TGTGCCAGCAGCCCGCCCCCGGGACAGAGGGAGCCCCAGTACTTC. This sequence encodes CASSPPPGQREPQYF.

The chain links TRBV11-2 to TRBJ1-4; 7 nucleotides align to TRBD1. Per germline, CDR1 SGHAT and CDR2 FQNNGV. This CDR3 is 15 amino acids long. V was pared by 5 bases and J by 4 bases, with 7 bases of the junction left unmatched. CDR3 in amino acids: CASSHGTALNEKLFF. The CDR3 DNA reads TGTGCCAGCAGCCATGGGACAGCCCTTAATGAAAAACTGTTTTTT.

The genes are TRBV19 and TRBJ2-5; no clear D. CDR3 length equals 13 residues. V was clipped by 7 bases and J by 3 bases, with 12 bases between them. Germline V gene sequence: CDR1 LNHDA, CDR2 SQIVND (reference sequence). The CDR3 sequence is CASKGPTKETQYF. The CDR3 DNA is TGTGCCAGTAAGGGCCCCACAAAAGAGACCCAGTACTTC. Supplemented by reference TRBV19 and TRBJ2-5, the full variable domain reads DGGITQSPKYLFRKEGQNVTLSCEQNLNHDAMYWYRQDPGQGLRLIYYSQIVNDFQKGDIAEGYSVSREKKESFPLTVTSAQKNPTAFYLCASKGPTKETQYFGPGTRLLVL.

The CDR3 DNA is TGTGCCATCAGTGGGTATAGCGGGAAAACCTACGAGCAGTACTTC. This gives the protein CAISGYSGKTYEQYF. This sequence joins TRBV10-3 and TRBJ2-7, with 8 positions matching TRBD2. The J segment lost 2 bases and the V segment lost 4 bases, leaving 7 bases of the junction unmatched. Germline assignment: CDR1 ENHRY and CDR2 SYGVKD. The CDR3 consists of 15 residues.